This T cell receptor (beta chain) was observed in a study of identical twins. Study-wide results and caveats: Twin-shared out-of-frame alpha sequences were enriched for low generation probability.

This CDR3 is 14 amino acids long. Germline assignment: CDR1 DFQATT and CDR2 SNEGSKA (reference sequence). V shed 6 bases and J 9 bases; nucleotides not matched to a gene: 12. With respect to this clonotype: Its matching antigen is unknown.

Template switching, a step in the protocol, added a universal primer site, and cDNA carried unique molecular identifiers. TCRdb passed the 5' RACE reads through MiXCR, listing each CDR3 protein once. The sample lists a few hundred thousand distinct CDR3 sequences; over 8.5% were seen once. Another study also made use of these data, one on yellow fever vaccine responses in identical twins. As reported in that work: Vaccine T cell responses of twins reportedly seemed partly convergent and partly personalized.

The rearrangement joins TRBV20-1 to TRBJ2-2, with 8 positions matching TRBD2. The receptor comes from a woman between 18 and 30 years old in good health. The sequenced sample consisted of CD8+ T cells sorted from blood. The chain's CDR3 is CSADPGRSGRELFF. The CDR3 DNA is TGCAGTGCCGACCCGGGGCGTAGCGGGAGGGAGCTGTTTTTT.